This T cell receptor (beta chain) came from a study of PD-1 blockade in classical Hodgkin lymphoma. Libraries were prepared by immunoSEQ multiplex PCR; TCRdb keeps only in-frame clonotypes and omits some of them. The table shows 15,000 to 20,000 clones, with about nine tenths occurring only once. CDR1 and CDR2 (germline): SNHLY, FYNNEI. The CDR3 runs 15 residues. V dropped 4 bases and J dropped 1; count of bases not matched to a gene: 4. The time point denotes: newly diagnosed, previously untreated cHL patient sample. This rearrangement joins TRBV2 to TRBJ2-4, with 7 bases fitting TRBD1. The sample consisted of peripheral blood mononuclear cells (PBMCs). The receptor was isolated from a human donor with classical Hodgkin lymphoma. The CDR3 bases are TGTGCCAGCAGTGGACAGGGCGCGGCCAAAAACATTCAGTACTTC. This translates into CASSGQGAAKNIQYF.